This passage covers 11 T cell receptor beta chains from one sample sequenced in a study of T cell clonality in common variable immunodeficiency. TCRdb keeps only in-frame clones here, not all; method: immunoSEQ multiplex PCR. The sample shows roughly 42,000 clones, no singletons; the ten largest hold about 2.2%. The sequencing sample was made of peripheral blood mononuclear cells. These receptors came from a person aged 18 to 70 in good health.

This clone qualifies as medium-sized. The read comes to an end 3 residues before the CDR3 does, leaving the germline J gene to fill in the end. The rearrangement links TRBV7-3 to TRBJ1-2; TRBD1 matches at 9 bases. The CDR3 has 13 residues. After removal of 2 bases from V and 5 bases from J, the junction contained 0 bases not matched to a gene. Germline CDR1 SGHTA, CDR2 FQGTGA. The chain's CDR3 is CASSLGQGYGYTF. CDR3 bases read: TGTGCCAGCAGCTTAGGACAGGGGTATGGC.

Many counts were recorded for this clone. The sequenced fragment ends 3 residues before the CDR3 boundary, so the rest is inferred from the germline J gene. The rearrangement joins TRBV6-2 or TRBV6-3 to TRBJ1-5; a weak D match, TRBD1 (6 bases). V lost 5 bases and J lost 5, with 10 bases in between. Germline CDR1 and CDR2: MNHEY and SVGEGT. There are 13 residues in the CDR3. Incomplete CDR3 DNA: TGTGCCAGCAGTATCAGGGGATATCAGCCC. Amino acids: CASSIRGYQP. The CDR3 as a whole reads CASSIRGYQPQHF.

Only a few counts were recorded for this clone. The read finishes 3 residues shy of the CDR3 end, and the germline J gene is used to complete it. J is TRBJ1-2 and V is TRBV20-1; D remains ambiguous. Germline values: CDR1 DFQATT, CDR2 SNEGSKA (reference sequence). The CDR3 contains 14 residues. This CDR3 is CSVTAGVAYNDYTF. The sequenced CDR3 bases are TGCAGTGTTACAGCGGGAGTAGCCTACAATGAC.

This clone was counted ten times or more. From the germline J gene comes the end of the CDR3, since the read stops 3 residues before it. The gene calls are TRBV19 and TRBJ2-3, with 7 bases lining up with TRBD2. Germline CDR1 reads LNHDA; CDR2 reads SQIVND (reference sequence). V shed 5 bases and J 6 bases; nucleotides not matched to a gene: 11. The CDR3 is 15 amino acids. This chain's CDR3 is CASSQTGGSVDTQYF. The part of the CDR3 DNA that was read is TGTGCCAGTAGTCAGACGGGGGGTTCCGTCGATACG.

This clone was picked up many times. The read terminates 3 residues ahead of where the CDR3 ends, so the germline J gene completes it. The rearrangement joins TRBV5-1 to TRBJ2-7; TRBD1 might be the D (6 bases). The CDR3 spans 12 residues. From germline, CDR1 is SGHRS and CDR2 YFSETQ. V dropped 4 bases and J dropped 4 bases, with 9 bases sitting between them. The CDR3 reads CASSGQTYEQYF. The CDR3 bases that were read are TGCGCCAGCAGCGGACAGACTTACGAG.

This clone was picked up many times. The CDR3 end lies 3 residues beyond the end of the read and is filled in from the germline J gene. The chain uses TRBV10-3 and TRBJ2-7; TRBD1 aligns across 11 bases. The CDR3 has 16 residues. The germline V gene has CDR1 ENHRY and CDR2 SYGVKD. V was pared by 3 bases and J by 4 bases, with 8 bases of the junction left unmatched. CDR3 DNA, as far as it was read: TGTGCCATCAGTGAACCCGGGACAGGGGGAGGTTACGAG. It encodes CAISEPGTGGGYE. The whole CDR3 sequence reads CAISEPGTGGGYEQYF.

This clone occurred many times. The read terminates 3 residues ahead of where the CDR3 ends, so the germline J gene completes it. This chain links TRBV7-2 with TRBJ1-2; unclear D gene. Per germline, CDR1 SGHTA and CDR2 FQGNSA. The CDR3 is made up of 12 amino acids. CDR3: CASSLDYGGYTF. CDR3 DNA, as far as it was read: TGTGCCAGCAGCTTAGACTACGGAGGC.

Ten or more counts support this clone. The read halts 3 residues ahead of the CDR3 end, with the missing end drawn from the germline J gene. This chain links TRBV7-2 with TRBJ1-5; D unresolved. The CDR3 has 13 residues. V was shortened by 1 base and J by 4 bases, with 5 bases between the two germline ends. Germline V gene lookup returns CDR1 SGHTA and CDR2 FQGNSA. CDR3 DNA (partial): TGTGCCAGCAGCTTAGATAGTAATCAGCCC. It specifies CASSLDSNQP. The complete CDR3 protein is CASSLDSNQPQHF. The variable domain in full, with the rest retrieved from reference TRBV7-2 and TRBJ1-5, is GAGVSQSPSNKVTEKGKDVELRCDPISGHTALYWYRQSLGQGLEFLIYFQGNSAPDKSGLPSDRFSAERTGGSVSTLTIQRTQQEDSAVYLCASSLDSNQPQHFGDGTRLSIL.

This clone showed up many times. Incomplete CDR3 DNA: TGTGCCAGCAGTTACTCAGGGCAGTTTGGCAGGGTCAATGAG. This encodes CASSYSGQFGRVNE. Given in full, the CDR3 is CASSYSGQFGRVNEQFF. V gene TRBV6-2 or TRBV6-3 combines with J gene TRBJ2-1; perhaps TRBD1 as D (5 bases). The read ends 3 residues before the CDR3 terminus; that terminus is restored from the germline J gene. This CDR3 has 17 amino acids. Trimming pared 0 bases from V and 6 bases from J, leaving 18 bases between. Germline CDR1 is MNHEY and CDR2 is SVGEGT.

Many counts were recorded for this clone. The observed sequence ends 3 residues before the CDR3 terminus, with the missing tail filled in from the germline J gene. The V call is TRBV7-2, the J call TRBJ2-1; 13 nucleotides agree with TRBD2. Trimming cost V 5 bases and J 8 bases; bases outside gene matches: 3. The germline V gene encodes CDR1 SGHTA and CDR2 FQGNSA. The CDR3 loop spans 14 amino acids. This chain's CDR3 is CASSGLAGEDEQFF. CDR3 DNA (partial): TGTGCCAGCAGCGGACTAGCGGGAGAGGATGAG.

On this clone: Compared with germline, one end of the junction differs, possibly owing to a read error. CDR3 sequence: CASSAQSRDTQYF. CDR3 DNA, as far as it was read: TGTGCCAGCAGTGCACAGAGCAGAGATACG. The gene calls are TRBV25-1 and TRBJ2-3, with D uncertain. The sequence runs out 3 residues before the end of the CDR3; the remainder is reconstructed from the germline J gene. Per germline, CDR1 MGHDK and CDR2 SYGVNS. CDR3 size: 13 residues.